A single sample is the source of the 29 T cell receptor beta chains below, sequenced in a study of blood T cell repertoires in COVID-19 (dated by TCRdb to between 2020 and 2021). The receptor library was made with the immunoSEQ multiplex PCR assay. As stored in TCRdb, this immuneACCESS dataset retains in-frame rearrangements with V and J assigned. A fraction of the clones does not appear; measured against another copy, unresolved V genes explain less than half of the discrepancy, and the remainder lacks a known reason. Within this sample are about 360,000 clones, with roughly 86% of them counted one time only. The ten largest clones take up 2% to 2.5% of the sample. The sample was PBMCs or T cells enriched from blood (not recorded which). These receptors originate from a woman aged 40 to 50 with acute COVID-19.

V is TRBV4-1 and J is TRBJ2-1; tentative D call: TRBD2 (6 bases). The germline V gene has CDR1 MGHRA and CDR2 YSYEKL. This CDR3 is 12 amino acids long. Trimming stripped 5 bases from V and 7 bases from J, with 9 bases between. CDR3 nucleotides: TGCGCCAGCAGCGGGCTAGCGAATGAGCAGTTCTTC. Protein sequence: CASSGLANEQFF.

This chain links TRBV11-2 with TRBJ1-1; D remains unclear. V lost 2 bases, J lost 4 bases, and 14 bases lay in between. This CDR3 is 15 amino acids long. Per the germline V gene, CDR1 is SGHAT and CDR2 is FQNNGV. DNA of the CDR3: TGTGCCAGCAGCTTACTAAGAGGGATGGGCACTGAAGCTTTCTTT. Its translation: CASSLLRGMGTEAFF.

The V gene is TRBV19, the J gene TRBJ2-3; 7 bases fit TRBD2. The CDR3 length is 16 residues. Germline values: CDR1 LNHDA, CDR2 SQIVND (reference sequence). The V segment lost 2 bases and the J segment 1 base; nucleotides outside the gene matches: 6. CDR3 in DNA: TGTGCCAGTAGTATAATTGGACTAGTGGGCACAGATACGCAGTATTTT. Amino acids: CASSIIGLVGTDTQYF.

This chain connects TRBV12-3 or TRBV12-4 to TRBJ2-7; maybe TRBD1 (5 bases). CDR3 length: 13 amino acids. The V end lost 1 base, the J end lost 4 bases, and 8 bases lay between the germline ends. The DNA of the CDR3 is TGTGCCAGCAGTTTAGGCAGGGATTACGAGCAGTACTTC. This codes for CASSLGRDYEQYF.

The rearrangement joins TRBV25-1 to TRBJ2-1, with a tentative D call TRBD2 (6 bases). This CDR3 has 15 residues. The V gene's germline CDR1 is MGHDK and CDR2 SYGVNS. Trimming pared 11 bases from V and 1 base from J, leaving 18 bases between. The CDR3: CAPGVQALSYNEQFF. The CDR3 bases are TGTGCCCCGGGGGTGCAGGCCCTGTCCTACAATGAGCAGTTCTTC.

V usage is TRBV24-1 and J usage is TRBJ2-3; TRBD2 is a possible D gene (5 bases). Trimming took 1 base from V and 5 from J, leaving 12 bases between them. This CDR3 spans 15 amino acids. Germline V lookup: CDR1 KGHDR, CDR2 SFDVKD. The CDR3 region is CATSDFAGAQDTQYF. CDR3 sequence (DNA): TGTGCCACCAGTGATTTCGCGGGCGCACAAGATACGCAGTATTTT.

This sequence joins TRBV15 and TRBJ2-7, with 8 bases lining up with TRBD1. There are 15 residues in the CDR3. Germline trimming cut 0 bases from V and 5 bases from J; bases unmatched to any gene: 6. Germline loops: CDR1 LNHNV, CDR2 YYDKDF (reference sequence). The CDR3 DNA is TGTGCCACCAGCAGAGATCCCGACAGGGGTAACGAGCAGTACTTC. Translated, it gives CATSRDPDRGNEQYF.

The gene calls are TRBV11-2 and TRBJ1-1; perhaps TRBD1 as D (5 bases). Trimming pared 5 bases from V and 8 bases from J, leaving 15 bases between. There are 13 residues in the CDR3. Germline CDR1 reads SGHAT; CDR2 reads FQNNGV. The CDR3, as DNA: TGTGCCAGCAGCCCTCGACAGTACGACGAAGCTTTCTTT. This codes for CASSPRQYDEAFF.

For this clone: Other nucleotide sequences in the sample specify the same CDR3. This chain joins TRBV24-1 and TRBJ2-3; TRBD1 matches 8 bases. The CDR3 spans 15 residues. Germline lookup yields CDR1 KGHDR and CDR2 SFDVKD. The V and J ends lost 3 bases and 1 base, in that order; junction bases with no gene match: 2. The CDR3 here is CATSDLQGGTDTQYF. CDR3 sequence (DNA): TGTGCCACCAGTGATCTACAGGGGGGCACAGATACGCAGTATTTT.

The chain couples TRBV24-1 to TRBJ2-3; TRBD2 might be the D (6 bases). Germline CDR1 reads KGHDR; CDR2 reads SFDVKD. Trimming took 9 bases from V and 0 from J, leaving 9 bases between them. This CDR3 has 13 residues. The CDR3, as DNA: TGTGCCACCGGGCGGGGCAGCACAGATACGCAGTATTTT. This translates into CATGRGSTDTQYF.

Of note for this clone: Other DNA sequences in this specimen translate into the identical CDR3. The chain carries TRBV20-1 and TRBJ2-1; weak D call: TRBD1 (5 bases). The CDR3 contains 11 residues. CDR1 DFQATT and CDR2 SNEGSKA come from the germline V gene (reference sequence). V was cut by 6 bases and J by 4 bases, with 7 bases left in between. Here the CDR3 DNA reads TGCAGTGCCAGGGCATACAATGAGCAGTTCTTC. Translating gives CSARAYNEQFF.

The chain has TRBV4-1 and TRBJ2-7; tentative D call: TRBD2 (6 bases). From germline, CDR1 is MGHRA and CDR2 YSYEKL. V was trimmed by 4 bases and J by 5 bases, leaving 9 bases between them. The CDR3 consists of 12 residues. CDR3 protein: CASSRAGHEQYF. The CDR3 DNA follows: TGCGCCAGCAGCCGCGCGGGGCACGAGCAGTACTTC.

V is TRBV18 and J is TRBJ2-6, with 8 bases lining up with TRBD1. After removal of 4 bases from V and 1 base from J, the junction contained 9 bases not matched to a gene. This CDR3 is built from 18 residues. CDR1 and CDR2 (germline): KGHSH, LQKENI. For the CDR3, the DNA is TGTGCCAGCTCACAGGGAGGCAGGGGGCTTTCTGGGGCCAACGTCCTGACTTTC. Residues: CASSQGGRGLSGANVLTF.

The chain has TRBV3-1 (or the pseudogene TRBV3-2) and TRBJ2-1; the match to TRBD1 covers 10 bases. The V gene's germline CDR1 is LGHDT and CDR2 YNNKEL (reference sequence). V was pared by 1 base and J by 7 bases, with 10 bases of the junction left unmatched. The CDR3 is 17 residues long. As DNA, the CDR3 is TGTGCCAGCAGCCAAGCCAAACCGGGACAGGGGACGAATGAGCAGTTCTTC. It is translated as CASSQAKPGQGTNEQFF.

In its sample, this clone was seen once. The rearrangement links TRBV30 to TRBJ2-3, with 7 bases aligning to TRBD2. Germline values: CDR1 GTSNPN, CDR2 SVGIG (reference sequence). There are 12 residues in the CDR3. With 5 bases clipped from V and 8 bases from J, the junction kept 7 bases outside the gene matches. For the CDR3, the DNA is TGTGCCTGGGCACTAGCGAGCGGTACGCAGTATTTT. Translating it yields CAWALASGTQYF.

This clone was observed a handful of times. The chain joins TRBV6-5 to TRBJ1-1, with D maybe TRBD1 (6 bases). CDR3 length: 13 residues. The germline V and J ends were trimmed by 6 bases and 0 bases, with 8 bases remaining between them. Germline V CDR1 and CDR2: MNHEY, SVGAGI. CDR3: CASRGHLNTEAFF. Written as DNA, the CDR3 is TGTGCCAGCAGGGGACACCTGAACACTGAAGCTTTCTTT.

V is TRBV5-1 and J is TRBJ1-5, with 8 bases that match TRBD1. The junction had 6 bases not matched to a gene; V was cut back by 1 base and J by 6 bases. CDR1 and CDR2 from the germline V gene are SGHRS and YFSETQ. This CDR3 region has 15 residues. The CDR3 spells CASSLSPGGGQPQHF. The CDR3 nucleotides read TGCGCCAGCAGCTTGAGTCCAGGGGGCGGTCAGCCCCAGCATTTT.

V is TRBV11-2 and J is TRBJ2-5; 8 bases align to TRBD2. The germline V gene encodes CDR1 SGHAT and CDR2 FQNNGV. Trimming cost V 5 bases and J 2 bases; bases outside gene matches: 4. CDR3 length equals 14 residues. CDR3 sequence reads: CASSPGGRQETQYF. As DNA, the CDR3 is TGTGCCAGCAGCCCGGGGGGGCGACAAGAGACCCAGTACTTC.

This clone showed up just once. V gene TRBV5-1 combines with J gene TRBJ2-1, with 11 bases lining up with TRBD1. V dropped 3 bases and J dropped 1; count of bases not matched to a gene: 6. The CDR3 spans 17 residues. The germline CDR1 and CDR2 sequences are SGHRS and YFSETQ. The CDR3 nucleotides are TGCGCCAGCAGCTGGGGACAGGGGGTAATGTCCTACAATGAGCAGTTCTTC. This encodes CASSWGQGVMSYNEQFF.

V gene TRBV6-1 combines with J gene TRBJ2-7; the D is unclear. Deletions cut 2 bases from V and 4 bases from J, with 12 bases between. The CDR3 consists of 14 residues. Germline V CDR1 and CDR2: MNHNS, SASEGT. This CDR3 is CASSETFLRYEQYF. Written as DNA, the CDR3 is TGTGCCAGCAGTGAAACCTTCCTCAGGTACGAGCAGTACTTC.

The V and J genes are TRBV15 and TRBJ1-5, with D maybe TRBD1 (6 bases). The CDR3 has 20 residues. Germline CDR1 reads LNHNV; CDR2 reads YYDKDF (reference sequence). V was cut by 3 bases and J by 0 bases, with 24 bases left in between. The CDR3 region is CATSSAIFLQGSYSNQPQHF. The CDR3 DNA sequence: TGTGCCACCAGCAGCGCGATATTCCTACAGGGATCCTATAGCAATCAGCCCCAGCATTTT.

This clone came up a few times. Written as DNA, the CDR3 is TGCGCCAGCAGCTTGGCCGGAAACACAGGGGGCGATGGCTACACCTTC. It codes for CASSLAGNTGGDGYTF. The rearrangement joins TRBV5-1 to TRBJ1-2; 9 bases align to TRBD1. V lost 0 bases, J lost 6 bases, and 9 bases stayed unmatched. CDR3 length: 16 residues. CDR1 is SGHRS, CDR2 YFSETQ, per germline.

Turning to this clone: This CDR3 is also generated by other DNA sequences in the sample. The chain has TRBV7-2 and TRBJ1-1; TRBD1 aligns across 8 bases. Germline V CDR1 and CDR2: SGHTA, FQGNSA. The junction had 1 base not matched to a gene; V was cut back by 2 bases and J by 2 bases. The CDR3 consists of 14 residues. The CDR3 here is CASSLQGANTEAFF. The CDR3 DNA follows: TGTGCCAGCAGCTTACAGGGGGCCAACACTGAAGCTTTCTTT. The full variable domain, with the rest looked up from reference TRBV7-2 and TRBJ1-1, is GAGVSQSPSNKVTEKGKDVELRCDPISGHTALYWYRQSLGQGLEFLIYFQGNSAPDKSGLPSDRFSAERTGGSVSTLTIQRTQQEDSAVYLCASSLQGANTEAFFGQGTRLTVV.

This clone appeared a single time. This chain links TRBV2 with TRBJ2-5, with TRBD2 matching over 8 bases. CDR3 length: 16 amino acids. Trimming at V came to 3 bases and at J to 4 bases, leaving 10 bases not matched to a gene. Per the germline V gene, CDR1 is SNHLY and CDR2 is FYNNEI. In nucleotides, the CDR3 is TGTGCCAGCAGTGAGGTGGGACTAGTTGTCGCAGAGACCCAGTACTTC. This codes for CASSEVGLVVAETQYF. Full variable domain (missing parts from reference TRBV2 and TRBJ2-5): EPEVTQTPSHQVTQMGQEVILRCVPISNHLYFYWYRQILGQKVEFLVSFYNNEISEKSEIFDDQFSVERPDGSNFTLKIRSTKLEDSAMYFCASSEVGLVVAETQYFGPGTRLLVL.

V gene TRBV30 combines with J gene TRBJ1-4, with a possible D match to TRBD1 (6 bases). The CDR3 spans 14 residues. The germline V gene encodes CDR1 GTSNPN and CDR2 SVGIG (reference sequence). Trimming took off 1 base at V and 7 bases at J, with 13 bases between the two ends. The CDR3 nucleotides are TGTGCCTGGAGTGGGGGAGGGGGAACTGAAAAACTGTTTTTT. Encoded protein: CAWSGGGGTEKLFF.

This chain joins TRBV20-1 and TRBJ1-2; D is possibly TRBD1 (5 bases). Trimming shortened V by 6 bases and J by 3 bases, and 8 bases separated the two germline ends. This CDR3 is 11 amino acids long. Germline assignment: CDR1 DFQATT and CDR2 SNEGSKA (reference sequence). CDR3 residues: CSAIQDYGYTF. The CDR3 bases are TGCAGTGCAATACAGGACTATGGCTACACCTTC.

The CDR3 DNA reads as TGTGCCAGCAGCTTGGTGCTTCCGCAGAACTATGGCTACACCTTC. As protein: CASSLVLPQNYGYTF. The J gene is TRBJ1-2, the V gene TRBV5-6; unclear D gene. Germline CDR1 reads SGHDT; CDR2 reads YYEEEE. CDR3 length: 15 amino acids. V lost 0 bases and J lost 2, with 11 bases in between. Drawing the rest from reference TRBV5-6 and TRBJ1-2, the complete variable domain is DAGVTQSPTHLIKTRGQQVTLRCSPKSGHDTVSWYQQALGQGPQFIFQYYEEEERQRGNFPDRFSGHQFPNYSSELNVNALLLGDSALYLCASSLVLPQNYGYTFGSGTRLTVV.

This clone was picked up a small number of times. The V gene is TRBV4-1, the J gene TRBJ1-4; 10 nucleotides agree with TRBD1. The V segment lost 1 base and the J segment 3 bases; nucleotides outside the gene matches: 14. Germline V gene sequence: CDR1 MGHRA, CDR2 YSYEKL. This CDR3 has 20 amino acids. The CDR3 reads CASSQVVLGTGVRSNEKLFF. DNA for the CDR3: TGCGCCAGCAGCCAAGTGGTACTAGGGACAGGGGTTAGGTCTAATGAAAAACTGTTTTTT.

CDR3: CASSQPDIGNSPLHF. CDR3 nucleotides: TGCGCCAGCAGCCAACCGGACATCGGTAATTCACCCCTCCACTTT. The chain links TRBV4-1 to TRBJ1-6; TRBD1 might be the D (5 bases). Germline V CDR1 and CDR2: MGHRA, YSYEKL. This CDR3 contains 15 residues. V dropped 2 bases and J dropped 6 bases, with 11 bases sitting between them.